This T cell receptor beta chain was sequenced for a study of blood T cell repertoires in COVID-19. Study background: Sources were T cells, B-cell-depleted T cells, or PBMCs; the material itself was cDNA or gDNA.

The method was immunoSEQ multiplex PCR; TCRdb's version includes in-frame clones alone and lacks a portion of them. The table has some 150,000 clones, approximately 83% seen once. The TCR originated in a human donor in a cohort sampled during active COVID-19. The sample consisted of peripheral blood.

The CDR3 bases are TGCGCCAGCAGCTCCCTGCCAGGGGTCGCTGGCTACACCTTC. It specifies CASSSLPGVAGYTF. The rearrangement links TRBV5-1 to TRBJ1-2; D might be TRBD1 (6 bases). CDR1 and CDR2 from the germline V gene are SGHRS and YFSETQ. V lost 3 bases and J 7 bases, leaving 16 bases between the germline ends. CDR3 length: 14 residues.